These 20 T cell receptor beta chains were sequenced from one sample in a study of blood T cell repertoires in COVID-19. The method was immunoSEQ multiplex PCR; TCRdb's version includes in-frame clones alone and lacks a portion of them. Here the sample spans 100,000 to 150,000 clones, 65% to 90% being singletons. Sequenced material: peripheral blood. These receptors were collected from a man older than 75 with active or convalescent COVID-19.

The chain links TRBV4-3 to TRBJ2-7; 7 bases match TRBD2. CDR3 size: 13 residues. Trimming took 4 bases from V and 6 from J; bases not matched to a gene: 6. The V gene's germline CDR1 is LGHNA and CDR2 YSLEER. CDR3 sequence (DNA): TGCGCCAGCAGCCGAGGACTAGGGTTCGAGCAGTACTTC. Encoded protein: CASSRGLGFEQYF.

Only a few counts were recorded for this clone. The V gene is TRBV4-2, the J gene TRBJ2-3; 9 nucleotides agree with TRBD1. Germline V gene sequence: CDR1 LGHNA, CDR2 YNFKEQ. The CDR3 runs 16 residues. The junction had 10 bases not matched to a gene; V was cut back by 2 bases and J by 7 bases. The CDR3 nucleotides are TGTGCCAGCAGCCAACAGGGACAGGGTGGTTGGAATACGCAGTATTTT. This encodes CASSQQGQGGWNTQYF.

The chain employs TRBV15 and TRBJ2-7; 8 positions match TRBD1. The V and J ends lost 6 bases and 1 base, in that order; junction bases with no gene match: 8. The germline V gene has CDR1 LNHNV and CDR2 YYDKDF (reference sequence). The CDR3 length is 15 residues. This CDR3 reads CATSKSQGASYEQYF. CDR3 bases: TGTGCCACCAGTAAATCGCAGGGGGCATCCTACGAGCAGTACTTC. The entire variable domain, with the rest obtained from reference TRBV15 and TRBJ2-7, is as follows: DAMVIQNPRYQVTQFGKPVTLSCSQTLNHNVMYWYQQKSSQAPKLLFHYYDKDFNNEADTPDNFQSRRPNTSFCFLDIRSPGLGDTAMYLCATSKSQGASYEQYFGPGTRLTVT.

The chain recombines TRBV7-9 with TRBJ2-1, with D hard to call. Germline-derived CDR1 and CDR2 are SEHNR and FQNEAQ (reference sequence). CDR3 length: 14 residues. With 0 bases removed from V and 7 bases from J, the gap between germline ends came to 10 bases. CDR3 coding DNA: TGTGCCAGCAGCTTAGCGCGGAAAAAAAATGAGCAGTTCTTC. Its protein product is CASSLARKKNEQFF.

This clone came up a few times. The chain carries TRBV6-5 and TRBJ1-1; unclear D gene. Trimming took 6 bases from V and 12 from J, leaving 17 bases between them. The CDR3 runs 12 residues. Germline loops: CDR1 MNHEY, CDR2 SVGAGI. The CDR3 DNA follows: TGTGCCAGCAGAACAACAAGGACTCGAACTTTCTTT. Translation: CASRTTRTRTFF.

The chain employs TRBV3-1 (or the pseudogene TRBV3-2) and TRBJ1-2; 7 bases align to TRBD1. Trimming cost V 2 bases and J 4 bases; bases outside gene matches: 4. The CDR3 spans 14 residues. Germline CDR1 is LGHDT and CDR2 is YNNKEL (reference sequence). CDR3: CASSQTQGSYGYTF. CDR3 sequence (DNA): TGTGCCAGCAGCCAAACACAGGGGTCCTATGGCTACACCTTC.

This rearrangement joins TRBV11-1 to TRBJ2-7; TRBD2 agrees at 10 bases. The CDR3 extends over 15 amino acids. The J segment lost 2 bases and the V segment lost 5 bases, leaving 6 bases of the junction unmatched. The germline gives CDR1 SGHAT, CDR2 FQDESV (reference sequence). In nucleotides, the CDR3 is TGTGCCAGCAGCATTAGCGGGAGGCGACCCTACGAGCAGTACTTC. Residues: CASSISGRRPYEQYF.

A few counts support this clone. The V gene is TRBV6-5, the J gene TRBJ1-6; weak D call: TRBD1 (5 bases). The V and J ends lost 0 bases and 9 bases respectively, with 12 bases between them. The germline V gene has CDR1 MNHEY and CDR2 SVGAGI. The CDR3 length is 15 residues. The CDR3 DNA is TGTGCCAGCAGTTACTCGACAGTGGGATCTTCACCCCTCCACTTT. As protein: CASSYSTVGSSPLHF.

This chain links TRBV12-3 or TRBV12-4 with TRBJ1-2; D gene uncertain. Deletions cut 2 bases from V and 8 bases from J, with 12 bases between. This CDR3 is built from 13 residues. The CDR3 region is CASSLQEVEGYTF. The DNA for the CDR3 is TGTGCCAGCAGTTTACAGGAGGTAGAAGGCTACACCTTC.

This chain connects TRBV10-3 to TRBJ2-7, with D possibly being TRBD2 (6 bases). This CDR3 has 15 residues. V shed 6 bases and J shed 2 bases, with 17 bases lying between them. From germline, CDR1 is ENHRY and CDR2 SYGVKD. In DNA, the CDR3 is TGTGCCATCAGCAAGTCGGGACTGTCCCCCTACGAGCAGTACTTC. Translating it yields CAISKSGLSPYEQYF.

In this sample, this clone turned up a few times. The CDR3, as DNA: TGTGCCAGCAGTCAGGACAGGGGGGATACTGAAGCTTTCTTT. It yields the protein CASSQDRGDTEAFF. The chain carries TRBV6-5 and TRBJ1-1; 10 nucleotides align to TRBD1. The V and J ends lost 5 bases and 5 bases, in that order; junction bases with no gene match: 5. The CDR3 extends over 14 amino acids. Germline-derived CDR1 and CDR2 are MNHEY and SVGAGI.

The V gene is TRBV7-8, the J gene TRBJ2-7, with 9 bases aligning to TRBD1. The CDR3 has 15 amino acids. The V gene end was trimmed by 4 bases and the J gene end by 6 bases; junction bases not matched to a gene: 10. The germline V gene encodes CDR1 SGHVS and CDR2 FQNEAQ. CDR3 loop: CASSSQMGQGGEQYF. The CDR3 DNA sequence: TGTGCCAGCAGCTCGCAAATGGGACAGGGAGGCGAGCAGTACTTC.

The gene calls are TRBV2 and TRBJ1-2, with D maybe TRBD1 (5 bases). Germline values: CDR1 SNHLY, CDR2 FYNNEI. CDR3 length: 11 amino acids. The ends were cut back, 9 bases at V and 4 bases at J, with 9 bases in the middle. The CDR3 sequence: CASSTVYGYTF. CDR3 sequence (DNA): TGTGCCAGTTCGACAGTCTATGGCTACACCTTC.

This rearrangement joins TRBV28 to TRBJ1-2; D gene unclear. The CDR3 is made up of 13 amino acids. Looked up from germline, CDR1 is MDHEN and CDR2 is SYDVKM. V was trimmed by 6 bases and J by 8 bases, leaving 16 bases between them. The CDR3 loop is CASRSPGLRGYTF. In DNA, the CDR3 is TGTGCCAGCAGATCCCCAGGATTACGCGGCTACACCTTC.

The J gene is TRBJ2-1, the V gene TRBV12-3 or TRBV12-4; maybe TRBD2 (5 bases). The CDR3 extends over 12 amino acids. V was clipped by 2 bases and J by 7 bases, with 6 bases between them. The CDR3, as DNA: TGTGCCAGCAGTTTACGAGGGAATGAGCAGTTCTTC. Its translation is CASSLRGNEQFF.

This clone was recorded a few times. The V and J genes are TRBV6-5 and TRBJ2-7; D gene uncertain. Trimming took 0 bases from V and 2 from J, leaving 11 bases between them. The CDR3 loop spans 15 amino acids. Germline V gene data show CDR1 as MNHEY and CDR2 as SVGAGI. CDR3 in amino acids: CASSYSGAMTYEQYF. CDR3 coding DNA: TGTGCCAGCAGTTACTCTGGAGCGATGACCTACGAGCAGTACTTC.

This clone was observed a single time. The gene calls are TRBV20-1 and TRBJ2-3; D not certain. Germline V CDR1 and CDR2: DFQATT, SNEGSKA (reference sequence). The CDR3 runs to 11 residues. V lost 5 bases and J lost 6, with 9 bases in between. The CDR3 DNA reads as TGCAGTGCTCAACCTCAGGATACGCAGTATTTT. Amino acids: CSAQPQDTQYF.

This rearrangement joins TRBV6-2 or TRBV6-3 to TRBJ2-6; no clear D. The CDR3 covers 18 residues. The germline CDR1 and CDR2 sequences are MNHEY and SVGEGT. The V and J ends lost 0 bases and 0 bases respectively, with 12 bases between them. This CDR3 reads CASSYSQALISGANVLTF. The CDR3 DNA reads TGTGCCAGCAGTTACTCACAAGCGCTCATCTCTGGGGCCAACGTCCTGACTTTC.

The chain couples TRBV4-3 to TRBJ2-7, with D possibly matching TRBD2 (6 bases). The CDR3 contains 15 residues. V lost 1 base and J 3 bases, leaving 13 bases between the germline ends. Looked up from germline, CDR1 is LGHNA and CDR2 is YSLEER. The CDR3 loop is CASSQGPGVVYEQYF. CDR3 in DNA: TGCGCCAGCAGCCAAGGTCCGGGAGTCGTCTACGAGCAGTACTTC.

The genes are TRBV9 and TRBJ2-7, with D possibly being TRBD2 (5 bases). CDR3 size: 14 residues. The V and J ends lost 0 bases and 9 bases respectively, with 16 bases between them. CDR1 and CDR2 (germline): SGDLS, YYNGEE. The CDR3 is CASSVVDSRGWQYF. The CDR3 DNA reads TGTGCCAGCAGCGTAGTAGACTCACGGGGATGGCAGTACTTC.